This TCR beta chain was identified during a study of cytomegalovirus exposure and HLA in healthy donors. Looking at the study overall: A previous analysis identified fewer than 130 million unique TCR beta sequences derived from 180 million or so T cells.

On this clone itself: The antigen remains unidentified.

60 Vbeta and 13 Jbeta primers were used in PCR. The protocol was immunoSEQ multiplex PCR, while the TCRdb copy is restricted to in-frame clones and leaves out a portion. Of approximately 170,000 clones in the sample, 77% were seen once. Findings and caveats of the study: In a later analysis, TCR association rates varied by HLA locus: DRB1 most, HLA-C fewest.

Donors showed nominal health when sampled, although they likely had unrecorded immune exposures. CDR1 is SEHNR and CDR2 is FQNEAQ in the germline V gene (reference sequence). The CDR3 sequence is 13 residues long. V was trimmed by 6 bases and J by 6 bases, leaving 14 bases between them. J is TRBJ1-2 and V is TRBV7-9; D not certain. The receptor's source is a woman between 40 and 55 years old in good health and CMV-seropositive. Sequenced material: PBMCs. CDR3 in amino acids: CASSPSGSHGYTF. The CDR3 region has the DNA TGTGCCAGCAGTCCGTCCGGGTCTCATGGCTACACCTTC.